A single sample is the source of the 2 T cell receptor beta chains below, sequenced in a study of blood T cell repertoires in COVID-19. The method was immunoSEQ multiplex PCR; TCRdb's version includes in-frame clones alone and lacks a portion of them. The sample has about 95,000 clones, approximately 81% seen once; the top ten hold around 27%. Sequencing was carried out using peripheral blood. The receptor source for this set is a man older than 75 with active or convalescent COVID-19.

V is TRBV4-2 and J is TRBJ1-1, with TRBD1 as a possible D gene (5 bases). V lost 4 bases and J lost 4, with 19 bases in between. CDR1 and CDR2 from the germline V gene are LGHNA and YNFKEQ. The CDR3 is 16 residues long. CDR3 DNA sequence: TGTGCCAGCAGCCGAGAAATCGCAGGGCAGGGCACTGAAGCTTTCTTT. This translates into CASSREIAGQGTEAFF.

In its sample, this clone is medium-sized. V and J are TRBV28 and TRBJ1-6; unclear D gene. Trimming took 7 bases from V and 6 from J, leaving 7 bases between them. CDR3 size: 12 residues. Germline-derived CDR1 and CDR2 are MDHEN and SYDVKM. CDR3 sequence (DNA): TGTGCCAGCACCCCGGGTAATTCACCCCTCCACTTT. Amino acids: CASTPGNSPLHF.